This TCR beta chain is from a study of blood T cell repertoires in COVID-19. Turning to the study itself: Sample material is recorded as cDNA or gDNA derived from T cells, B-cell-depleted T cells, or PBMCs.

Among Cohort 3 donors, those recovered had two negative PCRs, clearance, or symptom resolution. Only in-frame clones appear in the TCRdb table, and some are missing; sequencing was by immunoSEQ multiplex PCR. The repertoire consists of 200,000 to 300,000 clones, with 85% to 90% occurring once and the leading ten covering 8.8%. Unmatched junction bases numbered 5, after V lost 6 bases and J lost 3 bases. The CDR3 is made up of 14 amino acids. CDR1 is MNHEY and CDR2 is SVGAGI in the germline V gene. The specimen was PBMCs or T cells enriched from blood (not recorded which). The TCR comes from a middle-aged man who had recovered from COVID-19. The genes are TRBV6-5 and TRBJ1-2; 9 bases match TRBD1. The DNA of the CDR3 is TGTGCCAGCAGCCTACGGGACAGGGACTATGGCTACACCTTC. Translation gives CASSLRDRDYGYTF.